This TCR beta chain was found in a study of human T cells and chemical hapten exposure. At the level of the study: Sensitization used 2% DPC on around 2 cm by around 2 cm upper inner arm skin. TCR yields per sample varied mostly from small pooled library volume differences.

Per the germline V gene, CDR1 is KGHSH and CDR2 is LQKENI. CDR3 length equals 15 residues. The V end was cut by 2 bases, the J end by 0 bases, with 8 bases between. TCRdb passed the RACE reads through MiXCR, listing each CDR3 protein once. This table has tens of thousands of distinct CDR3 sequences, over 8.5% appearing once. Time point meaning: patch test 3, about 24 weeks after DPC sensitization. Treatment in this sample: therapeutic diphenylcyclopropenone sensitization with weekly scalp DPC. Each donor was an alopecia patient between 18 and 70 years of age who qualified for DPC. The gene calls are TRBV18 and TRBJ1-5, with D unresolved. This clonotype originated in a woman aged 45-59 years with alopecia areata. Some clones in this sample may be carry-over from other donors' samples. The specimen comprised whole blood, sampled in connection with sensitization to the hapten diphenylcyclopropenone (DPC). Written as DNA, the CDR3 is TGTGCCAGCTCACCAGGGAGGGTTAGCAATCAGCCCCAGCATTTT. It is translated as CASSPGRVSNQPQHF.